A selection of T cell receptor beta chains follows, all from one sample in a study of CD8 T cells in ankylosing spondylitis. MiXCR was run by TCRdb on the 5' RACE reads, yielding one entry per CDR3 protein. This table holds 470,000 or so distinct CDR3 sequences, more than 25% found once. The specimen was blood, either unsorted or a sorted T cell fraction (not recorded which). Receptors originate from a male donor with ankylosing spondylitis. CDR3s leave out the opening cysteine and the closing phenylalanine or tryptophan.

j_gene,v_gene,CDR3aa
TRBJ2-3,TRBV2,ASDSTDTQY
TRBJ1-5,TRBV10-3,AISRTVSNQPQH
TRBJ1-5,TRBV5-1,ASSLEGVGQPQH
TRBJ2-7,TRBV13,ASSPGQGEQY
TRBJ2-1,TRBV28,AAGDEGYNEQF
TRBJ2-3,TRBV7-2,ASSLAGSGYTQY
TRBJ2-5,TRBV20-1,SARAPRTSVETQY
TRBJ2-1,TRBV6-4,ASSDSSRGLGRNEQF
TRBJ2-1,TRBV5-1,ASSLARGWGNEQF
TRBJ1-1,TRBV7-9,ASSLQGGTLTAAF
TRBJ1-1,TRBV9,ASSLTGVTMNTEAF
TRBJ2-7,TRBV5-6,ASSLVGHYEQY
TRBJ2-6,TRBV5-5,ASSHGTGGSGANVLT
TRBJ1-5,TRBV20-1,SARSSNQPQH
TRBJ2-1,TRBV5-1,ASRQTGVHEQF
TRBJ1-4,TRBV2,ASSAGTGNEKLF
TRBJ2-3,TRBV12-3/TRBV12-4,ASSFLRASQY
TRBJ2-1,TRBV24-1,ATSHTGTGGYNEQF
TRBJ1-6,TRBV3-1,ASSQGSPLH
TRBJ2-5,TRBV5-1,ASSLVPGGGETQY
TRBJ2-1,TRBV12-3/TRBV12-4,ASSLETSGSPRDEQF
TRBJ2-5,TRBV11-3,ASSLVRVQETQY
TRBJ2-5,TRBV20-1,SARGGGIQETQY
TRBJ2-5,TRBV4-1,ASSQFYPGGETQY
TRBJ2-3,TRBV6-1,ASPRERRGCTDTQY
TRBJ2-1,TRBV6-2/TRBV6-3,ATGGRNNEQF
TRBJ1-2,TRBV28,ASTPSFEAHGYT
TRBJ2-1,TRBV25-1,ASSEASGWYNEQF
TRBJ2-2,TRBV5-1,ASSLRTGGVTGELF
TRBJ2-3,TRBV5-1,ASSLGTSGRAGTDTQY
TRBJ2-3,TRBV7-9,ASSPWASGRWSDTQY
TRBJ2-3,TRBV9,ASSRGEGDTQY
TRBJ1-2,TRBV7-9,ASSTSEGVLYGYT
TRBJ2-4,TRBV7-9,ASSLTVGSAKNIQY
TRBJ1-1,TRBV14,ASSLYYVNTEAF
TRBJ1-2,TRBV5-1,ASSAGQTPYGYT
TRBJ1-5,TRBV5-1,ASSDGGNQPQH